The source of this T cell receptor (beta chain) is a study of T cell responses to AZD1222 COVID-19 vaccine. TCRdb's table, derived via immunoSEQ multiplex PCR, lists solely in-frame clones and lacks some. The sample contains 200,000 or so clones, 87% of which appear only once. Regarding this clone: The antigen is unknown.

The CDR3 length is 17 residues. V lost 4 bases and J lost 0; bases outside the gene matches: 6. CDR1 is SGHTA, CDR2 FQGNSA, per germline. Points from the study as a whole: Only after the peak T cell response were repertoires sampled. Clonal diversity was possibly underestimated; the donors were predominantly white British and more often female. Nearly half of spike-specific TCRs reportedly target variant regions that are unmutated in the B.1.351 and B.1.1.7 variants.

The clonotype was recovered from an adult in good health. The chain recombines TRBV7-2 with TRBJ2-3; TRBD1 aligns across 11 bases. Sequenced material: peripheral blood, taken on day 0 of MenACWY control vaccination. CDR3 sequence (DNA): TGTGCCAGCAGCTCCCGGGACAGGGGGTTAAGCACAGATACGCAGTATTTT. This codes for CASSSRDRGLSTDTQYF.